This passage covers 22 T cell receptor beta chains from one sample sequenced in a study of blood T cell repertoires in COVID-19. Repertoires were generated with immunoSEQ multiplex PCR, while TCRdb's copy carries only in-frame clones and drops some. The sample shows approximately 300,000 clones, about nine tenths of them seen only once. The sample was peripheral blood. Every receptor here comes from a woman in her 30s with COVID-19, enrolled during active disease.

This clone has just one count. This CDR3 is CASSRQQETQYF. The CDR3 DNA sequence: TGTGCCAGCTCACGACAGCAAGAGACCCAGTACTTC. The chain has TRBV18 and TRBJ2-5, with D perhaps matching TRBD1 (5 bases). With 4 bases removed from V and 2 bases from J, the gap between germline ends came to 5 bases. The CDR3 totals 12 residues. Germline-derived CDR1 and CDR2 are KGHSH and LQKENI. Full variable domain (rest looked up from reference TRBV18 and TRBJ2-5): NAGVMQNPRHLVRRRGQEARLRCSPMKGHSHVYWYRQLPEEGLKFMVYLQKENIIDESGMPKERFSAEFPKEGPSILRIQQVVRGDSAAYFCASSRQQETQYFGPGTRLLVL.

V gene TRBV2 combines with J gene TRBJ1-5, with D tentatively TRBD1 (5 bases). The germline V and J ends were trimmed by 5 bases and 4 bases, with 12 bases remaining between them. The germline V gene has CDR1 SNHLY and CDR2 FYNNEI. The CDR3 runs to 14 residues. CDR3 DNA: TGTGCCAGCAGTCATGGGGGGGAAAATCAGCCCCAGCATTTT. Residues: CASSHGGENQPQHF. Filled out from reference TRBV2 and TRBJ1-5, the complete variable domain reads EPEVTQTPSHQVTQMGQEVILRCVPISNHLYFYWYRQILGQKVEFLVSFYNNEISEKSEIFDDQFSVERPDGSNFTLKIRSTKLEDSAMYFCASSHGGENQPQHFGDGTRLSIL.

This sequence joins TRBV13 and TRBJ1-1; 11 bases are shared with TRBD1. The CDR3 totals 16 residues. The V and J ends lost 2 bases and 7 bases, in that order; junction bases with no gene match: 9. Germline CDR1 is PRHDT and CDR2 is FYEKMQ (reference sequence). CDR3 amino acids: CASSLNGDRGAGEAFF. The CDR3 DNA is TGTGCCAGCAGCTTAAACGGGGACAGGGGGGCTGGTGAAGCTTTCTTT. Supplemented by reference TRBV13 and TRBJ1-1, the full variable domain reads AAGVIQSPRHLIKEKRETATLKCYPIPRHDTVYWYQQGPGQDPQFLISFYEKMQSDKGSIPDRFSAQQFSDYHSELNMSSLELGDSALYFCASSLNGDRGAGEAFFGQGTRLTVV.

The CDR3: CASSYSRGETQYF. CDR3 DNA sequence: TGTGCCAGCAGTTACTCCAGGGGGGAGACCCAGTACTTC. The V and J genes are TRBV6-5 and TRBJ2-5, with TRBD1 matching 7 bases. CDR1 and CDR2 (germline): MNHEY, SVGAGI. The CDR3 spans 13 residues. V dropped 0 bases and J dropped 5; count of bases not matched to a gene: 0.

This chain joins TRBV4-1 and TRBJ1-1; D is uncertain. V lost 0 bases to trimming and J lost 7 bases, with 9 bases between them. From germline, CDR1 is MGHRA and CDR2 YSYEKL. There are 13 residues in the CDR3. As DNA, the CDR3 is TGCGCCAGCAGCCAAGAATCAGGCGATGAAGCTTTCTTT. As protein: CASSQESGDEAFF.

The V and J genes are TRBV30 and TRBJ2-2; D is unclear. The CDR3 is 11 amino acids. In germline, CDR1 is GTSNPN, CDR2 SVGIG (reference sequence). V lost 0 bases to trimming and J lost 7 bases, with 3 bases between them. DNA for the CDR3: TGTGCCTGGAGTGTACTCGGGGAGCTGTTTTTT. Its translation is CAWSVLGELFF.

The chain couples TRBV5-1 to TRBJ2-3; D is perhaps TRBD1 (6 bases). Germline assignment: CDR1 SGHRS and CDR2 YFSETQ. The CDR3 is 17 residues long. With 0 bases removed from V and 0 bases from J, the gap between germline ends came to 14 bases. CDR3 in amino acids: CASSLGLVGASTDTQYF. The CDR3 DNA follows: TGCGCCAGCAGCTTGGGTCTAGTGGGGGCTAGCACAGATACGCAGTATTTT.

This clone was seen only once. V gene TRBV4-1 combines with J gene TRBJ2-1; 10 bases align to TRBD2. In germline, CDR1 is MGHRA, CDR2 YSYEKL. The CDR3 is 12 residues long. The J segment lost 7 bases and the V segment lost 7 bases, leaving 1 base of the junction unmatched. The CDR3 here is CASKREGNEQFF. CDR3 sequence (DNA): TGCGCCAGCAAGCGGGAGGGGAATGAGCAGTTCTTC.

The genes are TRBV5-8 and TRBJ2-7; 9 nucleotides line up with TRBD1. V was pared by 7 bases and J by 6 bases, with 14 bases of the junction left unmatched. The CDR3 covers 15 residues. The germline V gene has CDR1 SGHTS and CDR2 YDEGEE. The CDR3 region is CASSRFTGGASEQYF. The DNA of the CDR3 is TGTGCCAGCTCGAGATTTACAGGGGGCGCATCCGAGCAGTACTTC.

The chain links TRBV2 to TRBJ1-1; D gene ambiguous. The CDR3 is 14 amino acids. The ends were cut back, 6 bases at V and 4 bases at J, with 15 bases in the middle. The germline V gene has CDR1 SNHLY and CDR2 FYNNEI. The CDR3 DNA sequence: TGTGCCAGCAGAGCAGGAGGGCCCGGCACTGAAGCTTTCTTT. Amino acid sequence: CASRAGGPGTEAFF.

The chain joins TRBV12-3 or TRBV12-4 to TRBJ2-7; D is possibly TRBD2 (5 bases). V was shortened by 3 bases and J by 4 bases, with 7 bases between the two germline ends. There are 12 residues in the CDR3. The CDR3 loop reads CASSFEGYEQYF. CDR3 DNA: TGTGCCAGCAGTTTTGAGGGTTACGAGCAGTACTTC.

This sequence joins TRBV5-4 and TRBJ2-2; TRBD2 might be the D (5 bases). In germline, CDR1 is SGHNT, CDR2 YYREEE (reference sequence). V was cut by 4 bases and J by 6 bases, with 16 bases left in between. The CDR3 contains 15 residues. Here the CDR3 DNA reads TGTGCCAGCAGCCCGACGTCGGGGAGCGCCGGGGAGCTGTTTTTT. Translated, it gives CASSPTSGSAGELFF.

CDR3 loop: CASSPGSDYEQYF. The DNA of the CDR3 is TGTGCCAGCAGTCCCGGGTCCGACTACGAGCAGTACTTC. This chain connects TRBV6-5 to TRBJ2-7; D is ambiguous. The CDR3 sequence is 13 residues long. Germline loops: CDR1 MNHEY, CDR2 SVGAGI. Trimming cost V 5 bases and J 3 bases, with 11 bases left between them.

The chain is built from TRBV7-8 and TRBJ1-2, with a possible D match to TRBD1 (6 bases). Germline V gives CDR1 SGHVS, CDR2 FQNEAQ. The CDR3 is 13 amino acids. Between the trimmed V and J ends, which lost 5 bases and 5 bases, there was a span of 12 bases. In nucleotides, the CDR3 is TGTGCCAGCAGCCAGGACAGCACTTATGGCTACACCTTC. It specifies CASSQDSTYGYTF. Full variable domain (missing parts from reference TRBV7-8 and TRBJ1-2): GAGVSQSPRYKVAKRGQDVALRCDPISGHVSLFWYQQALGQGPEFLTYFQNEAQLDKSGLPSDRFFAERPEGSVSTLKIQRTQQEDSAVYLCASSQDSTYGYTFGSGTRLTVV.

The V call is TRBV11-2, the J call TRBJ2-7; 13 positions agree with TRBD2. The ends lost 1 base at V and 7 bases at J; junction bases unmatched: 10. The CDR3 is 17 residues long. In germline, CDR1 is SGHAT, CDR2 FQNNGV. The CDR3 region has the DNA TGTGCCAGCAGCTTAGTGGGGACTAGCGGGACTGGGGGAGAGCAGTACTTC. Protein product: CASSLVGTSGTGGEQYF. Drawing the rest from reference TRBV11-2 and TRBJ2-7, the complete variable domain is EAGVAQSPRYKIIEKRQSVAFWCNPISGHATLYWYQQILGQGPKLLIQFQNNGVVDDSQLPKDRFSAERLKGVDSTLKIQPAKLEDSAVYLCASSLVGTSGTGGEQYFGPGTRLTVT.

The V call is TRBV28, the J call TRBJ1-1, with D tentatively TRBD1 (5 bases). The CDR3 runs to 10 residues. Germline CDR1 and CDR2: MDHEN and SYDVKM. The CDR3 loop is CAAGGTEAFF. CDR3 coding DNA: TGTGCTGCGGGGGGCACTGAAGCTTTCTTT.

CDR3 DNA sequence: TGTGCCTGGAGTCCCCGTTGGGGGGGCGGCAATCAGCCCCAGCATTTT. It encodes CAWSPRWGGGNQPQHF. The chain has TRBV30 and TRBJ1-5, with D possibly TRBD1 on 6 matching bases. The CDR3 runs to 16 residues. CDR1 and CDR2 from the germline V gene are GTSNPN and SVGIG (reference sequence). The V and J ends lost 2 bases and 2 bases respectively, with 16 bases between them.

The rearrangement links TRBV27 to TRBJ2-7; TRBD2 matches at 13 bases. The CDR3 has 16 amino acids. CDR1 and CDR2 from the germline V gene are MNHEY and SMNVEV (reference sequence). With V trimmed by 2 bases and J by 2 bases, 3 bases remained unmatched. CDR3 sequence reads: CASSLATSGRAYEQYF. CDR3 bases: TGTGCCAGCAGTTTAGCAACTAGCGGGAGGGCCTACGAGCAGTACTTC.

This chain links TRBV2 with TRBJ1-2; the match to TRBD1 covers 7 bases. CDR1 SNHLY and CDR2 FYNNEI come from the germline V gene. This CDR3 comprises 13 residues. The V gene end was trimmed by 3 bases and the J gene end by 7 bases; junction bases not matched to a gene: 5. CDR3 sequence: CASSDWDSPGYTF. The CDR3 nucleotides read TGTGCCAGCAGTGATTGGGACAGCCCTGGCTACACCTTC.

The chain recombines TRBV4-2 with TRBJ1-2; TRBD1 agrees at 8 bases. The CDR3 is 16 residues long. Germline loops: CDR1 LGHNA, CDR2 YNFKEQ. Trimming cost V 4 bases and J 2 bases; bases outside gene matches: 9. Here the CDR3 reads CASSPSVGQVNYGYTF. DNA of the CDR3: TGTGCCAGCAGCCCCTCGGTGGGACAGGTCAACTATGGCTACACCTTC.

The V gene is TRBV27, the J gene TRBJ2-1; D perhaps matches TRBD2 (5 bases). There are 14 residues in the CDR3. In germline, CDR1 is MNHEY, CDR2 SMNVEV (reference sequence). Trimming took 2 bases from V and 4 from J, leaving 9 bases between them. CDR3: CASSLTRSYNEQFF. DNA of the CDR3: TGTGCCAGCAGTTTAACTAGATCTTACAATGAGCAGTTCTTC.

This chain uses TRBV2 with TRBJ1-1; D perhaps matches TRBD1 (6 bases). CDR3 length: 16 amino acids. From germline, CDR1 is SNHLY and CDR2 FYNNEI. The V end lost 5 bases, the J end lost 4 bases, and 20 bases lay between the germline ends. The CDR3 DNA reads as TGTGCCAGCAGTACGTCTTTAGGGGGTCCGGGCACTGAAGCTTTCTTT. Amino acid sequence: CASSTSLGGPGTEAFF.